The 32 T cell receptor beta chains listed next were all sequenced from one sample in a study of T cell repertoires in cytomegalovirus infection. Antigens of these TCRs are unknown. TCRdb passed the reads through MiXCR, listing each CDR3 protein once. There are more than 45,000 distinct CDR3 sequences in the sample; around 33% occur only once, and 55% to 75% lies in the top ten. The sample consisted of PBMCs, sequenced either directly or after in vitro stimulation (not recorded which). The receptors were sampled from a human donor in good health (CMV status not recorded). Some clones in this sample may be carry-over from other donors' samples.

The V and J genes are TRBV20-1 and TRBJ2-1, with TRBD2 matching 7 bases. The CDR3 contains 15 residues. V lost 0 bases to trimming and J lost 1 base; unmatched junction nucleotides: 3. The germline V gene encodes CDR1 DFQATT and CDR2 SNEGSKA (reference sequence). DNA for the CDR3: TGCAGTGCTAGAGAGACTAGCCGGTCCTACAATGAGCAGTTCTTC. It encodes CSARETSRSYNEQFF.

About this clonotype itself: This could be a read error, since a much larger clone is one nucleotide away. The V and J genes are TRBV7-2 and TRBJ2-7; no reliable D call. Germline CDR1 and CDR2: SGHTA and FQGNSA. This CDR3 spans 14 amino acids. CDR3 DNA sequence: TGTGCCAGCAGCTTATCCGTAGGATCTGACGAGCTGTACTTC. Translating it yields CASSLSVGSDELYF.

This clonotype was seen a few times. This chain uses TRBV5-4 with TRBJ1-2, with D tentatively TRBD1 (5 bases). Germline CDR1 and CDR2: SGHNT and YYREEE (reference sequence). The CDR3 loop spans 14 amino acids. The germline V and J ends were trimmed by 0 bases and 9 bases, with 15 bases remaining between them. The CDR3 protein is CASSLVGQGRSYTF. Here the CDR3 DNA reads TGTGCCAGCAGCTTGGTCGGGCAGGGTCGAAGCTACACCTTC.

This clonotype was observed at least ten times. The chain employs TRBV29-1 and TRBJ2-1; TRBD2 aligns across 9 bases. Unmatched junction bases numbered 8, after V lost 5 bases and J lost 6 bases. The CDR3 runs to 14 residues. In germline, CDR1 is SQVTM, CDR2 ANQGSEA. CDR3 sequence: CSVLLMTSGNEQFF. CDR3 in DNA: TGCAGCGTTTTACTCATGACTAGCGGCAATGAGCAGTTCTTC.

This rearrangement joins TRBV5-4 to TRBJ2-5, with D possibly called TRBD1 or TRBD2 (5 bases each). Trimming cost V 1 base and J 7 bases, with 8 bases left between them. The germline gives CDR1 SGHNT, CDR2 YYREEE (reference sequence). This CDR3 contains 12 residues. The DNA of the CDR3 is TGTGCCAGCAGCTTGTTGGGACGGACCCAGTACTTC. This sequence encodes CASSLLGRTQYF.

The chain is built from TRBV7-9 and TRBJ1-1, with D possibly TRBD1 on 5 matching bases. Trimming took off 5 bases at V and 7 bases at J, with 14 bases between the two ends. CDR1 and CDR2 from the germline V gene are SEHNR and FQNEAQ (reference sequence). The CDR3 is 13 residues long. The CDR3 nucleotides are TGTGCCAGCAGCGGCTGGGACGCCTATGAAGCTTTCTTT. As protein: CASSGWDAYEAFF.

The chain couples TRBV6-5 to TRBJ1-2; D perhaps matches TRBD1 (5 bases). This CDR3 spans 15 amino acids. Trimming stripped 6 bases from V and 3 bases from J, with 17 bases between. Germline lookup yields CDR1 MNHEY and CDR2 SVGAGI. The CDR3 nucleotides are TGTGCCAGCAGAGGCGTTATGGGGCAAGACTATGGCTACACCTTC. It translates to CASRGVMGQDYGYTF.

This clonotype was found a few times. This sequence joins TRBV5-4 and TRBJ2-1, with 8 bases that match TRBD1. Unmatched junction bases numbered 9, after V lost 6 bases and J lost 4 bases. The CDR3 loop spans 15 amino acids. Germline V gene sequence: CDR1 SGHNT, CDR2 YYREEE (reference sequence). The CDR3 nucleotides are TGTGCCAGCACCACCGGGACAGGCTATTACAATGAGCAGTTCTTC. It is translated as CASTTGTGYYNEQFF.

The sample holds many counts of this clonotype. This sequence joins TRBV7-2 and TRBJ2-1; D call uncertain. The V end lost 5 bases, the J end lost 10 bases, and 18 bases lay between the germline ends. Germline-derived CDR1 and CDR2 are SGHTA and FQGNSA. CDR3 length equals 14 residues. CDR3 sequence reads: CASSAIWRMDEQFF. The CDR3 nucleotides read TGTGCCAGCAGCGCGATCTGGAGAATGGACGAGCAGTTCTTC. Based on the CDR3 plus reference TRBV7-2 and TRBJ2-1, the full variable domain is GAGVSQSPSNKVTEKGKDVELRCDPISGHTALYWYRQSLGQGLEFLIYFQGNSAPDKSGLPSDRFSAERTGGSVSTLTIQRTQQEDSAVYLCASSAIWRMDEQFFGPGTRLTVL.

The table lists this clonotype with a few counts. The CDR3 region is CASSPSGRYPYTEAFF. As DNA, the CDR3 is TGTGCCAGTAGCCCAAGTGGTCGTTACCCCTACACTGAAGCTTTCTTT. The chain has TRBV19 and TRBJ1-1; the D is unclear. The CDR3 length is 16 residues. Trimming shortened V by 6 bases and J by 3 bases, and 20 bases separated the two germline ends. Looked up from germline, CDR1 is LNHDA and CDR2 is SQIVND (reference sequence).

V gene TRBV7-2 combines with J gene TRBJ1-5; D call uncertain. The CDR3 has 16 amino acids. Trimming left V 2 bases short and J 1 base short, with 12 bases between. Germline V gene lookup returns CDR1 SGHTA and CDR2 FQGNSA. DNA of the CDR3: TGTGCCAGCAGCTTACTCGGGGTTTTGAGCAATCAGCCCCAGCATTTT. Protein sequence: CASSLLGVLSNQPQHF.

In its sample, this clonotype was seen a few times. The chain links TRBV12-3 or TRBV12-4 to TRBJ2-4, with no clear D. Trimming pared 5 bases from V and 0 bases from J, leaving 11 bases between. The CDR3 has 15 amino acids. The CDR3, as DNA: TGTGCCAGCAGTGCAACTGCACTAGCCAAAAACATTCAGTACTTC. Amino acids: CASSATALAKNIQYF.

The chain links TRBV10-3 to TRBJ2-1; 7 nucleotides line up with TRBD1. In germline, CDR1 is ENHRY, CDR2 SYGVKD. The ends lost 7 bases at V and 1 base at J; junction bases unmatched: 7. The CDR3 loop spans 15 amino acids. The DNA for the CDR3 is TGTGCCATCAACAGGGACAGCCAATCCTACAATGAGCAGTTCTTC. This translates into CAINRDSQSYNEQFF.

The chain recombines TRBV28 with TRBJ2-7; D remains unclear. V was shortened by 1 base and J by 2 bases, with 15 bases between the two germline ends. This CDR3 spans 16 amino acids. Germline V gene data show CDR1 as MDHEN and CDR2 as SYDVKM. CDR3 in amino acids: CASSLSAVSNTYEQYF. The CDR3 DNA reads TGTGCCAGCAGTTTATCCGCCGTATCCAACACCTACGAGCAGTACTTC.

This clonotype was seen once. The chain has TRBV20-1 and TRBJ2-3; 9 nucleotides match TRBD1. The junction had 9 bases not matched to a gene; V was cut back by 5 bases and J by 0 bases. This CDR3 has 16 amino acids. The germline gives CDR1 DFQATT, CDR2 SNEGSKA (reference sequence). CDR3 DNA: TGCAGTGCTGAGGACAGGGGCGGGCCCAGCACAGATACGCAGTATTTT. It yields the protein CSAEDRGGPSTDTQYF.

This chain connects TRBV7-2 to TRBJ2-1; a weak D match, TRBD2 (5 bases). CDR1 and CDR2 from the germline V gene are SGHTA and FQGNSA. Between the trimmed V and J ends, which lost 1 base and 4 bases, there was a span of 8 bases. CDR3 length equals 14 residues. The CDR3 DNA sequence: TGTGCCAGCAGCTTAGGCGGGCGATACAATGAGCAGTTCTTC. Amino acid sequence: CASSLGGRYNEQFF.

The CDR3 loop reads CASRAIAGHLEQYF. The CDR3 DNA follows: TGTGCCAGCAGGGCCATAGCGGGGCATCTCGAGCAGTACTTC. The chain joins TRBV6-5 to TRBJ2-7; 8 bases agree with TRBD2. The V segment lost 6 bases and the J segment 6 bases; nucleotides outside the gene matches: 10. This CDR3 contains 14 residues. Germline V gene data show CDR1 as MNHEY and CDR2 as SVGAGI.

V gene TRBV11-2 combines with J gene TRBJ2-7; TRBD2 matches at 13 bases. After removal of 4 bases from V and 6 bases from J, the junction contained 6 bases not matched to a gene. Germline V gene data show CDR1 as SGHAT and CDR2 as FQNNGV. This CDR3 is 15 amino acids long. The CDR3 region is CASSWTTSGRSEQYF. The CDR3 coding sequence is TGTGCCAGCAGCTGGACGACTAGCGGGAGGAGCGAGCAGTACTTC.

CDR3: CARPGQVNEQFF. CDR3 coding DNA: TGCGCCAGACCGGGACAGGTCAATGAGCAGTTCTTC. The chain joins TRBV5-1 to TRBJ2-1; the match to TRBD1 covers 8 bases. Per germline, CDR1 SGHRS and CDR2 YFSETQ. Losses at the gene ends were 8 bases for V and 6 bases for J; bases not matched to a gene: 4. This CDR3 has 12 amino acids.

This clonotype has a count of ten or more. The rearrangement uses TRBV7-2 and TRBJ1-4; 9 bases are a match to TRBD1. The CDR3 is 15 residues long. Germline lookup yields CDR1 SGHTA and CDR2 FQGNSA. The J segment lost 2 bases and the V segment lost 5 bases, leaving 3 bases of the junction unmatched. CDR3 amino acids: CASSVGTGTNEKLFF. The CDR3 nucleotides are TGTGCCAGCAGCGTAGGGACAGGGACTAATGAAAAACTGTTTTTT.

This clonotype appeared a single time. This chain joins TRBV20-1 and TRBJ1-5; maybe TRBD1 (5 bases). Between the trimmed V and J ends, which lost 4 bases and 3 bases, there was a span of 16 bases. The CDR3 sequence is 15 residues long. Germline V CDR1 and CDR2: DFQATT, SNEGSKA (reference sequence). The CDR3 region is CSATIGAMVNQPQHF. The CDR3 nucleotides read TGCAGTGCTACAATCGGGGCGATGGTCAATCAGCCCCAGCATTTT.

This chain links TRBV7-2 with TRBJ2-1, with D hard to call. From germline, CDR1 is SGHTA and CDR2 FQGNSA. The CDR3 length is 17 residues. Trimming removed 2 bases at V and 5 bases at J, with 19 bases between. CDR3 protein: CASSLWPPRVSHNEQFF. CDR3 coding DNA: TGTGCCAGCAGCTTATGGCCCCCACGGGTATCCCACAATGAGCAGTTCTTC.

The chain has TRBV2 and TRBJ1-2; D gene uncertain. The V gene lost 5 bases and the J gene lost 3 bases, with 10 bases spanning the gap. This CDR3 spans 13 amino acids. Germline CDR1 reads SNHLY; CDR2 reads FYNNEI. The CDR3 loop reads CASSPQRDYGYTF. The DNA of the CDR3 is TGTGCCAGCAGTCCCCAGAGGGACTATGGCTACACCTTC.

This clonotype showed up just a few times. This sequence joins TRBV29-1 and TRBJ2-3, with a tentative D call TRBD2 (6 bases). V was clipped by 7 bases and J by 2 bases, with 19 bases between them. The CDR3 runs to 15 residues. Germline V gene data show CDR1 as SQVTM and CDR2 as ANQGSEA. CDR3 loop: CSAKLAGSVTDTQYF. CDR3 coding DNA: TGCAGCGCTAAGTTGGCGGGGTCCGTCACAGATACGCAGTATTTT.

This chain joins TRBV20-1 and TRBJ1-2; TRBD1 might be the D (6 bases). V lost 2 bases, J lost 6 bases, and 10 bases lay in between. The germline CDR1 and CDR2 sequences are DFQATT and SNEGSKA (reference sequence). The CDR3 length is 12 residues. CDR3 nucleotides: TGCAGTGCTAGACAGGACAGAGATGGCTACACCTTC. Its translation is CSARQDRDGYTF.

J is TRBJ2-3 and V is TRBV28; D tentatively reads TRBD1 or TRBD2 (7 bases each). This CDR3 is built from 17 residues. Germline V gene lookup returns CDR1 MDHEN and CDR2 SYDVKM. The V end was cut by 7 bases, the J end by 5 bases, with 25 bases between. Written as DNA, the CDR3 is TGTGCCAGCACCCCCCAGCCGGGGAGGGGGCAAAGAGATACGCAGTATTTT. It yields the protein CASTPQPGRGQRDTQYF. Based on the CDR3 plus reference TRBV28 and TRBJ2-3, the full variable domain is DVKVTQSSRYLVKRTGEKVFLECVQDMDHENMFWYRQDPGLGLRLIYFSYDVKMKEKGDIPEGYSVSREKKERFSLILESASTNQTSMYLCASTPQPGRGQRDTQYFGPGTRLTVL.

This clonotype came up a few times. This rearrangement joins TRBV7-8 to TRBJ2-5, with D perhaps matching TRBD2 (6 bases). Trimming left V 3 bases short and J 5 bases short, with 16 bases between. This CDR3 comprises 15 residues. Germline CDR1 is SGHVS and CDR2 is FQNEAQ. The CDR3: CASSFHGGALETQYF. Here the CDR3 DNA reads TGTGCCAGCAGCTTTCACGGGGGTGCCCTGGAGACCCAGTACTTC.

The chain uses TRBV2 and TRBJ2-7, with D hard to call. Between the trimmed V and J ends, which lost 4 bases and 1 base, there was a span of 11 bases. The CDR3 is 14 residues long. Germline CDR1 is SNHLY and CDR2 is FYNNEI. CDR3 sequence reads: CASSVEDGSYEQYF. CDR3 coding DNA: TGTGCCAGCAGTGTTGAGGACGGATCCTACGAGCAGTACTTC.

V is TRBV19 and J is TRBJ2-1; the D is unclear. Per germline, CDR1 LNHDA and CDR2 SQIVND (reference sequence). The CDR3 contains 13 residues. V lost 7 bases and J 9 bases, leaving 16 bases between the germline ends. The CDR3 DNA reads as TGTGCCAGTAAGGTTGCTGGGCAGAGTGAGCAGTTCTTC. It encodes CASKVAGQSEQFF.

The chain has TRBV7-6 and TRBJ1-2; TRBD1 matches 11 bases. J gave up 1 base and V 1 base, and 8 bases lay outside the gene matches. This CDR3 spans 18 amino acids. Germline V gene lookup returns CDR1 SGHVS and CDR2 FNYEAQ. This CDR3 reads CASSLVSTGTGGNYGYTF. The CDR3 bases are TGTGCCAGCAGCTTAGTCTCGACCGGGACAGGGGGTAACTATGGCTACACCTTC.

This rearrangement joins TRBV6-6 to TRBJ2-3, with TRBD2 matching 7 bases. This CDR3 is built from 15 residues. CDR1 MNHNY and CDR2 SVGAGI come from the germline V gene (reference sequence). Trimming at V came to 2 bases and at J to 6 bases, leaving 8 bases not matched to a gene. CDR3 sequence: CASSYGGGRTDTQYF. CDR3 sequence (DNA): TGTGCCAGCAGTTACGGCGGCGGGAGAACTGATACGCAGTATTTT.

About this clonotype: With a much larger clone just one base away, this may be a read error. The rearrangement joins TRBV7-2 to TRBJ2-3; 7 bases agree with TRBD1. Trimming took 2 bases from V and 5 from J; bases not matched to a gene: 10. Germline V gene data show CDR1 as SGHTA and CDR2 as FQGNSA. The CDR3 consists of 16 residues. The CDR3 coding sequence is TGTGCCAGCAGCTTAATGAGCGAGGGGGCCGGAGATACGCAGTATTTT. Translation: CASSLMSEGAGDTQYF.